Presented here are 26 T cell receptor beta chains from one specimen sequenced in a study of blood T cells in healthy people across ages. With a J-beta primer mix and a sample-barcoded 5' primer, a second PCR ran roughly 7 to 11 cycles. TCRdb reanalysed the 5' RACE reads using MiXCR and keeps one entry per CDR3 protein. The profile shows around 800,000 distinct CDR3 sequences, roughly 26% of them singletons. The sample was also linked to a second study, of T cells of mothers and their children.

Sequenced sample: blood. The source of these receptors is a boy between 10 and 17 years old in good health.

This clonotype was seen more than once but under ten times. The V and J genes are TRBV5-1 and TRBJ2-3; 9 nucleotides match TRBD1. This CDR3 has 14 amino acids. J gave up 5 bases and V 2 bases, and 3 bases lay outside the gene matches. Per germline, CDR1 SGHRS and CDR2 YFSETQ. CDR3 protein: CASSFDRGRDTQYF. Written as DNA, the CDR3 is TGCGCCAGCAGCTTCGACAGGGGGAGAGATACGCAGTATTTT.

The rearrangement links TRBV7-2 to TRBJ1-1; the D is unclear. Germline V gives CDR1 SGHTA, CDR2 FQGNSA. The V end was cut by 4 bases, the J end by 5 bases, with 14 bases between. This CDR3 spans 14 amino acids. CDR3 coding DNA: TGTGCCAGCAGCTGGACGAATTCTGGTACTGAAGCTTTCTTT. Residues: CASSWTNSGTEAFF.

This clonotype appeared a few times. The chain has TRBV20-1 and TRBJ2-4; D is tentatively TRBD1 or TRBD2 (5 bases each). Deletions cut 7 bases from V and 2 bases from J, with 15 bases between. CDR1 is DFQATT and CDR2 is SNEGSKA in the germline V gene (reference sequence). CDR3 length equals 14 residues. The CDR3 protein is CSGGPGPSKNIQYF. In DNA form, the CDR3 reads TGCAGTGGTGGGCCGGGACCTTCCAAAAACATTCAGTACTTC.

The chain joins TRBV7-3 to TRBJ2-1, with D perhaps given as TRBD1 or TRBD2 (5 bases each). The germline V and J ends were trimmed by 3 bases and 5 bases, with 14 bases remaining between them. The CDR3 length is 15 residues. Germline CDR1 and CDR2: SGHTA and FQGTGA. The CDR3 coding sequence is TGTGCCAGCAGCTTTGACGGGGCCCGTAACAATGAGCAGTTCTTC. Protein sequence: CASSFDGARNNEQFF. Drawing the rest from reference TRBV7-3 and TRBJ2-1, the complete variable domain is GAGVSQTPSNKVTEKGKYVELRCDPISGHTALYWYRQSLGQGPEFLIYFQGTGAADDSGLPNDRFFAVRPEGSVSTLKIQRTERGDSAVYLCASSFDGARNNEQFFGPGTRLTVL.

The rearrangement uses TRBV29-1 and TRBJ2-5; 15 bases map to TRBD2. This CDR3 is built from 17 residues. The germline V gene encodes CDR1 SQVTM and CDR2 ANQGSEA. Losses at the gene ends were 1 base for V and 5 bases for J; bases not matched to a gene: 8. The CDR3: CSVEAGLAGGWYETQYF. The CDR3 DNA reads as TGCAGCGTTGAAGCGGGACTAGCGGGGGGTTGGTATGAGACCCAGTACTTC. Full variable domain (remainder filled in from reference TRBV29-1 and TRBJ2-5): SAVISQKPSRDICQRGTSLTIQCQVDSQVTMMFWYRQQPGQSLTLIATANQGSEATYESGFVIDKFPISRPNLTFSTLTVSNMSPEDSSIYLCSVEAGLAGGWYETQYFGPGTRLLVL.

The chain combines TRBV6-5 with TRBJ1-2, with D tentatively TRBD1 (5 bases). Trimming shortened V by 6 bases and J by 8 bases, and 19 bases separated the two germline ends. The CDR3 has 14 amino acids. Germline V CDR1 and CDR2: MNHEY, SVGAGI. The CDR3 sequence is CASRDGSGRGGYTF. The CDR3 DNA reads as TGTGCCAGCAGGGACGGGTCGGGAAGGGGAGGCTACACCTTC.

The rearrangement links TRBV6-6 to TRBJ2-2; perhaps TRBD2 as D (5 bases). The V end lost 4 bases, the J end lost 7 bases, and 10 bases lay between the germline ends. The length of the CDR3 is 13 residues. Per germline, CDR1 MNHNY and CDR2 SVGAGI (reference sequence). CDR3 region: CASSSRDDGELFF. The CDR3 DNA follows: TGTGCCAGCAGTTCGAGGGATGACGGGGAGCTGTTTTTT.

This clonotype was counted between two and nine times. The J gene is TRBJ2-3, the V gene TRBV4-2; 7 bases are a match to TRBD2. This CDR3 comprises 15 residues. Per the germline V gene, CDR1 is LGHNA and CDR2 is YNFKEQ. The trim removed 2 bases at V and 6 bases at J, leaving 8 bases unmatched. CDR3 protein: CASSQSGVLTDTQYF. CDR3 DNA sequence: TGTGCCAGCAGCCAAAGCGGGGTGTTAACGGATACGCAGTATTTT.

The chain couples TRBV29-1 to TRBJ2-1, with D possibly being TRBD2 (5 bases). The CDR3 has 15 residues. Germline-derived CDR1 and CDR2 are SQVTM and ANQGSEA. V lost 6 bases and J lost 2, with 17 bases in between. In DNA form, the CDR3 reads TGCAGCGTCCGGAGGAACACCGAAGCCTACAATGAGCAGTTCTTC. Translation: CSVRRNTEAYNEQFF.

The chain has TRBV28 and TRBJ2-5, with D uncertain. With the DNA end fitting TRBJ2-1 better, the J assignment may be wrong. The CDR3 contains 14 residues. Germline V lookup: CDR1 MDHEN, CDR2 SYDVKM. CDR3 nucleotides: TGTGCCAGCAGTTTTGAAGCCTCCTACAATGAGCAGTTCTTC. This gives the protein CASSFEASYNEQFF.

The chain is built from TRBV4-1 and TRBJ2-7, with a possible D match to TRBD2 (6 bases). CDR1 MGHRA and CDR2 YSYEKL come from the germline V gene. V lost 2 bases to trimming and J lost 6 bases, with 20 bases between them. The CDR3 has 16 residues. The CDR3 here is CASSQSTSIQGREQYF. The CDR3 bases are TGCGCCAGCAGCCAAAGTACTAGCATTCAGGGTCGCGAGCAGTACTTC.

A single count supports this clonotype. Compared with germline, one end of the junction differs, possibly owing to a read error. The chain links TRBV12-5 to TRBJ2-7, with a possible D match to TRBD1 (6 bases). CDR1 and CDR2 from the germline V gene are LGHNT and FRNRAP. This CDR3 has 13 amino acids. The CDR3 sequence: CASDGARGYEQYF. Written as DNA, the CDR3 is TGTGCAAGTGACGGGGCCAGGGGTTACGAGCAGTACTTC.

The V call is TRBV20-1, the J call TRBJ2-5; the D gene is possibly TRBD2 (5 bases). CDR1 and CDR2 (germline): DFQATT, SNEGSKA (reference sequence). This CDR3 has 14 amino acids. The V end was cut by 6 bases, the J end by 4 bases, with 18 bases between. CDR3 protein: CSADPGPGGETQYF. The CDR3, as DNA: TGCAGTGCCGATCCCGGGCCCGGAGGAGAGACCCAGTACTTC.

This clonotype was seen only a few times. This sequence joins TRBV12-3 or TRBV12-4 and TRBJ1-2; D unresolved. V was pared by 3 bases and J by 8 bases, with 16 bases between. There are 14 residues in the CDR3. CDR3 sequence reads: CASSFDPSEAGYTF. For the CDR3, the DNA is TGTGCCAGCAGTTTCGACCCGAGTGAGGCCGGCTACACCTTC.

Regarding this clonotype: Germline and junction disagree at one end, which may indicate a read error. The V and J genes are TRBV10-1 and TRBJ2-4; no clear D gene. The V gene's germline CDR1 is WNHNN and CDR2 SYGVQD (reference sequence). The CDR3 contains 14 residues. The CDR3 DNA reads TGTGCCAGCAGTGACCCTTTCGGGCCGGACATTCAGTACTTC. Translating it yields CASSDPFGPDIQYF.

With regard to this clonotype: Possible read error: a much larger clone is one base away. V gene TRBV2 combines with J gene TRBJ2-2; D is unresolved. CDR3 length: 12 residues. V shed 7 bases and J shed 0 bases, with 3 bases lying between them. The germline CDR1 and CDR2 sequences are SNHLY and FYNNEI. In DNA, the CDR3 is TGTGCCAGCATTACGAACACCGGGGAGCTGTTTTTT. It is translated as CASITNTGELFF.

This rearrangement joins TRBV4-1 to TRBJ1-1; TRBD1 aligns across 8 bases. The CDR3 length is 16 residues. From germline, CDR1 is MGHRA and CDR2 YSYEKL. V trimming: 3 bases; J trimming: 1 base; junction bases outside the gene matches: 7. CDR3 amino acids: CASSQAGGSTNTEAFF. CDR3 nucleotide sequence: TGCGCCAGCAGCCAGGCAGGGGGCTCGACGAACACTGAAGCTTTCTTT.

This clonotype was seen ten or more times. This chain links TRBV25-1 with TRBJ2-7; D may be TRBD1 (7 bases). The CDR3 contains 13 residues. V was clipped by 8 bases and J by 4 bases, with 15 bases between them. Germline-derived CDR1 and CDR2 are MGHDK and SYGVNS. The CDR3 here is CASSPQGGYEQYF. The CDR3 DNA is TGTGCCAGCTCCCCTCAGGGGGGTTACGAGCAGTACTTC.

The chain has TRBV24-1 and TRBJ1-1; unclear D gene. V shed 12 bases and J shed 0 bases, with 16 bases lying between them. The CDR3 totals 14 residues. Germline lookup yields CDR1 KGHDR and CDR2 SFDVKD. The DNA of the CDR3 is TGTGCCCCTGGCCCGCGAACCATGAACACTGAAGCTTTCTTT. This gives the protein CAPGPRTMNTEAFF.

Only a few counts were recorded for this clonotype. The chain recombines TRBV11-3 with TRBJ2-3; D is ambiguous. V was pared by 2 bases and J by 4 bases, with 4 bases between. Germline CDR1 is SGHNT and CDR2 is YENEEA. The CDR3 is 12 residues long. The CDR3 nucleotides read TGTGCCAGCAGCTTAACCCCAGATACGCAGTATTTT. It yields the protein CASSLTPDTQYF.

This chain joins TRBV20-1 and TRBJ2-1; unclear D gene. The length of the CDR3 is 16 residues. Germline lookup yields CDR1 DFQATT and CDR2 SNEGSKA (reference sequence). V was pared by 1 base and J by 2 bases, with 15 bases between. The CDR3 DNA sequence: TGCAGTGCTAGAGTTTATACGGATCTCGCCTACAATGAGCAGTTCTTC. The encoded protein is CSARVYTDLAYNEQFF.

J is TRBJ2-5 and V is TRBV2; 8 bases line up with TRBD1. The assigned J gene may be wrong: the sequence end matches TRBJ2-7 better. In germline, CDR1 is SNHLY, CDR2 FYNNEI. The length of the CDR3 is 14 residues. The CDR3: CASRERDRMNEQYF. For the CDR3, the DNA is TGTGCCAGCAGAGAACGGGACAGGATGAACGAGCAGTACTTC.

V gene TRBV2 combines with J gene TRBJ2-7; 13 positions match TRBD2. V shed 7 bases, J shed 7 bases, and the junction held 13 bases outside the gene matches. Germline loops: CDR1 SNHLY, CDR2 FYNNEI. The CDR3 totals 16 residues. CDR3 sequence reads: CASKMTSGGHRDEQYF. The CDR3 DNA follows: TGTGCCAGCAAGATGACTAGCGGGGGGCATCGAGATGAGCAGTACTTC.

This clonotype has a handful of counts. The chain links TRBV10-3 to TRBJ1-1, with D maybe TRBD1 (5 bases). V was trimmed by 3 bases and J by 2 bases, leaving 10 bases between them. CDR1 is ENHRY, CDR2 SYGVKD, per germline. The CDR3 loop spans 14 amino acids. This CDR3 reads CAISDRGLNTEAFF. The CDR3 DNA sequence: TGTGCCATCAGTGATAGGGGACTTAACACTGAAGCTTTCTTT.

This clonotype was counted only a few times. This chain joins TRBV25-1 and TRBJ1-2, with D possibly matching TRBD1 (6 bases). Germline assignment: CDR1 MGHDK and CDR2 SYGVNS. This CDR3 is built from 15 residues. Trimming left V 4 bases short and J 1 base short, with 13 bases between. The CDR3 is CASSGTDRFNYGYTF. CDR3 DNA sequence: TGTGCCAGCAGTGGGACGGACAGATTTAACTATGGCTACACCTTC.

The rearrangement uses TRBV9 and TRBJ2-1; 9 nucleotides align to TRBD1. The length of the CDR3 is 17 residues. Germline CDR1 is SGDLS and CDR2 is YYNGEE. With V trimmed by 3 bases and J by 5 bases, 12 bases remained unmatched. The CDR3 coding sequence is TGTGCCAGCAGCGCGTGGGGGGGACAGGGCGTAAACAATGAGCAGTTCTTC. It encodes CASSAWGGQGVNNEQFF. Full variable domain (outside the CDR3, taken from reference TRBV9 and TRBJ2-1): DSGVTQTPKHLITATGQRVTLRCSPRSGDLSVYWYQQSLDQGLQFLIQYYNGEERAKGNILERFSAQQFPDLHSELNLSSLELGDSALYFCASSAWGGQGVNNEQFFGPGTRLTVL.